This is a list of T cell receptor beta chains from one sample in a study of vaccination and CD4 T cells after COVID-19. No antigen has been identified for these receptors. TCRdb called the PCR reads again in MiXCR, with one record for every CDR3 protein. The sample has 20,000 or so distinct CDR3 sequences, roughly 40% seen once. The sequences come from CD4+ T cells from blood, cultured in vitro, collected after SARS-CoV-2 vaccination. The receptors were sampled from a human donor who had recovered from COVID-19. CDR3s include the opening cysteine and the closing phenylalanine or tryptophan. D genes are given only for firm matches. The size field is filled for only some rows; it gives once, few, many or a size class.

D: .; size: few; V: TRBV11-2; J: TRBJ1-1; DNA: TGTGCCAGCAGCTTAGTGAGAGGGAACACTGAAGCTTTCTTT; CDR3: CASSLVRGNTEAFF
D: .; size: .; V: TRBV19; J: TRBJ2-1; DNA: TGTGCCAGTAGTATTTACAATGAGCAGTTCTTC; CDR3: CASSIYNEQFF
D: .; size: .; V: TRBV6-1; J: TRBJ2-5; DNA: TGTGCCAGCAGAGACCAAGAGACCCAGTACTTC; CDR3: CASRDQETQYF
D: .; size: .; V: TRBV6-5; J: TRBJ1-1; DNA: TGTGCCAGCAGTTACGTGGCATTTGGGAGTAACACTGAAGCTTTCTTT; CDR3: CASSYVAFGSNTEAFF
D: TRBD1; size: medium-sized; V: TRBV11-2; J: TRBJ2-5; DNA: TGTGCCAGCAGCTCGACAGGGGGCCAAGAGACCCAGTACTTC; CDR3: CASSSTGGQETQYF
D: TRBD2; size: once; V: TRBV9; J: TRBJ2-1; DNA: TGTGCCAGCAGCGCGGGGGGGACTAGCAGAGCCAATGAGCAGTTCTTC; CDR3: CASSAGGTSRANEQFF
D: .; size: .; V: TRBV9; J: TRBJ2-3; DNA: TGTGCCAGCAGCGCCACTAGCACAGATACGCAGTATTTT; CDR3: CASSATSTDTQYF
D: .; size: few; V: TRBV7-3; J: TRBJ2-3; DNA: TGTGCCAGCAGCTTATCGAAGCTCACAGATACGCAGTATTTT; CDR3: CASSLSKLTDTQYF
D: .; size: .; V: TRBV5-8; J: TRBJ2-5; DNA: TGTGCCAGCAGCGGCAGACGGAGCCAAGAGACCCAGTACTTC; CDR3: CASSGRRSQETQYF
D: TRBD1; size: .; V: TRBV4-2; J: TRBJ1-2; DNA: TGTGCCAGCAACCAAGTTATGGGACAGGGGAACTATGGCTACACCTTC; CDR3: CASNQVMGQGNYGYTF
D: TRBD1; size: .; V: TRBV28; J: TRBJ2-3; DNA: TGTGCCAGCATCCGGGACAGCGTAGATACGCAGTATTTT; CDR3: CASIRDSVDTQYF
D: .; size: .; V: TRBV7-6; J: TRBJ2-7; DNA: TGTGCCAGCAGCTGCCTAGGAGTGACCCCCTACGAGCAGTACTTC; CDR3: CASSCLGVTPYEQYF
D: .; size: .; V: TRBV25-1; J: TRBJ1-2; DNA: TGTGCCAGCAGTGAAGTGGCTAACTATGGCTACACCTTC; CDR3: CASSEVANYGYTF
D: .; size: .; V: TRBV19; J: TRBJ1-1; DNA: TGTGCCAGTAGTCCGCTATTCAACTCGAACACTGAAGCTTTCTTT; CDR3: CASSPLFNSNTEAFF
D: .; size: .; V: TRBV30; J: TRBJ1-5; DNA: TGTGCCTGGAGTGTTCCGGGCCCCAATCAGCCCCAGCATTTT; CDR3: CAWSVPGPNQPQHF
D: .; size: .; V: TRBV15; J: TRBJ2-1; DNA: TGTGCCACCAGCAGAGGGGGTTCCTACAATGAGCAGTTCTTC; CDR3: CATSRGGSYNEQFF
D: TRBD1; size: few; V: TRBV2; J: TRBJ1-5; DNA: TGTGCCAACTCTAGGACAGGGGAGGGTCAGCCCCAGCATTTT; CDR3: CANSRTGEGQPQHF
D: TRBD2; size: .; V: TRBV15; J: TRBJ2-3; DNA: TGTGCCACCGGGACTAGCGGGAGGGGGGCAGATACACAGTATTTT; CDR3: CATGTSGRGADTQYF
D: .; size: few; V: TRBV7-2; J: TRBJ2-1; DNA: TGTGCCAGCAGCTTAGCGCCAAGCTCCTACAATGAGCAGTTCTTC; CDR3: CASSLAPSSYNEQFF
D: .; size: .; V: TRBV20-1; J: TRBJ1-2; DNA: TGCAGTGGGCGGCCTCAGGGCTATGGCTACACCTTC; CDR3: CSGRPQGYGYTF
D: .; size: .; V: TRBV30; J: TRBJ1-1; DNA: TGTGCCTGGACCGTATGGGACCGCCGTATCGAAGCTTTCTTT; CDR3: CAWTVWDRRIEAFF
D: .; size: few; V: TRBV2; J: TRBJ2-1; DNA: TGTGCCAGCAAGGACCGGGCCGAGAACGCTGAGCAGTTCTTC; CDR3: CASKDRAENAEQFF
D: TRBD2; size: .; V: TRBV7-3; J: TRBJ2-3; DNA: TGTGCCAGCAGCAGAAGTAGCGGGGGGGCCCCAGATACGCAGTATTTT; CDR3: CASSRSSGGAPDTQYF
D: TRBD1; size: .; V: TRBV5-1; J: TRBJ1-1; DNA: TGCGCCAGCAGCTTGGGGGGACAGGGGCTACAAGGTGAAGCTTTCTTT; CDR3: CASSLGGQGLQGEAFF
D: .; size: .; V: TRBV2; J: TRBJ1-5; DNA: TGTGCCAGCAGTGACACCAACAATCAGCCCCAGCATTTT; CDR3: CASSDTNNQPQHF
D: .; size: once; V: TRBV18; J: TRBJ2-2; DNA: TGTGCCAGCTCACCATCGCAGTCCACCGGGGAGCTGTTTTTT; CDR3: CASSPSQSTGELFF
D: TRBD1; size: .; V: TRBV19; J: TRBJ2-6; DNA: TGTGCCAGTAGTCCGGGGACAGGGGGCGAAGGTGGGGCCAACGTCCTGACTTTC; CDR3: CASSPGTGGEGGANVLTF
D: TRBD1; size: .; V: TRBV19; J: TRBJ1-2; DNA: TGTGCCAGTAGCCGGGACAGGGTCTATGGCTACACCTTC; CDR3: CASSRDRVYGYTF
D: .; size: .; V: TRBV2; J: TRBJ2-1; DNA: TGTGCCAGCAGTGAAGTATGGCTCACAAATGAGCAGTTCTTC; CDR3: CASSEVWLTNEQFF
D: TRBD1; size: .; V: TRBV10-3; J: TRBJ1-1; DNA: TGTGCCATCAGTCGACAGGGTAAGGCCACTGAAGCTTTCTTT; CDR3: CAISRQGKATEAFF
D: TRBD2; size: .; V: TRBV20-1; J: TRBJ2-1; DNA: TGCAGTGCTATGGGACTAGCGGGAGCCAATGAGCAGTTCTTC; CDR3: CSAMGLAGANEQFF
D: TRBD1; size: .; V: TRBV14; J: TRBJ1-1; DNA: TGTGCCAGCAGCCAGAGCAGGGGGTTCACTGAAGCTTTCTTT; CDR3: CASSQSRGFTEAFF
D: .; size: .; V: TRBV20-1; J: TRBJ2-7; DNA: TGCAGTGCTAGTTCAGCTTACGAGCAGTACTTC; CDR3: CSASSAYEQYF
D: TRBD1; size: .; V: TRBV28; J: TRBJ1-5; DNA: TGTGCCAGCAGTTCCCACCGGACAGGGGATCAGCCCCAGCATTTT; CDR3: CASSSHRTGDQPQHF
D: .; size: few; V: TRBV6-1; J: TRBJ1-1; DNA: TGCGCCAGCAGTGGGTGGGGCACTGAAGCTTTCTTT; CDR3: CASSGWGTEAFF